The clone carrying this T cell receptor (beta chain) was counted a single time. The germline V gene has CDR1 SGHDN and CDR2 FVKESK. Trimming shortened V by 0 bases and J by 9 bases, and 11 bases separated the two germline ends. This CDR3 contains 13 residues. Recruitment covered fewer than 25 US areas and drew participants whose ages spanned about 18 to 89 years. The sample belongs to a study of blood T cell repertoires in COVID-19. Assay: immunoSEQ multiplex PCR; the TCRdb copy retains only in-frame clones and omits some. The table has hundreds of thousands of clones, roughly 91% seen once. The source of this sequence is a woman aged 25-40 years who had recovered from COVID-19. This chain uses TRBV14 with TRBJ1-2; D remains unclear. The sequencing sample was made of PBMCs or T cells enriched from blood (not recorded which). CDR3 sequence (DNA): TGTGCCAGCAGCCAAGATCGACATCTTCGCTACACCTTC. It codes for CASSQDRHLRYTF. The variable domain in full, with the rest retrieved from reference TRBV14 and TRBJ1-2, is EAGVTQFPSHSVIEKGQTVTLRCDPISGHDNLYWYRRVMGKEIKFLLHFVKESKQDESGMPNNRFLAERTGGTYSTLKVQPAELEDSGVYFCASSQDRHLRYTFGSGTRLTVV.